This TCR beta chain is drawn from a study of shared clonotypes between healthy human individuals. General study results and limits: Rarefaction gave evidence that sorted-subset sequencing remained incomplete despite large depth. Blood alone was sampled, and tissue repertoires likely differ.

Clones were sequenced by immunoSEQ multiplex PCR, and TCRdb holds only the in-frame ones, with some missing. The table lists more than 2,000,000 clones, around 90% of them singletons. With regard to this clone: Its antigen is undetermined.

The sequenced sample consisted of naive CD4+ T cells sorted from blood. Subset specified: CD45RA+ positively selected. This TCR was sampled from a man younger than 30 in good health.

In nucleotides, the CDR3 is TGTGCCAGCAGCCCTGGGACTAGCGGGGGGCTAGCCAAAAACATTCAGTACTTC. Its translation: CASSPGTSGGLAKNIQYF. The chain combines TRBV5-4 with TRBJ2-4, with 15 bases matching TRBD2. The V gene end was trimmed by 4 bases and the J gene end by 0 bases; junction bases not matched to a gene: 5. The CDR3 contains 18 residues. From germline, CDR1 is SGHNT and CDR2 YYREEE (reference sequence).